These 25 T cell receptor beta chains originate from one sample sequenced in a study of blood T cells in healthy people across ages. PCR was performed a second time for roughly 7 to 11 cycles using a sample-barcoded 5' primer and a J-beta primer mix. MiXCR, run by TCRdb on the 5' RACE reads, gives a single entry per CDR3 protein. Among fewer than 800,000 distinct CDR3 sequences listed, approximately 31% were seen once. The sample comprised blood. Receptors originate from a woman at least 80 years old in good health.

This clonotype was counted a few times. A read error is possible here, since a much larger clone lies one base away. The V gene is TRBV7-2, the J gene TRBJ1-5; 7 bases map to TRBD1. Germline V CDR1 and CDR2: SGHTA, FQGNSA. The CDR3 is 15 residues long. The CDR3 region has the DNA TGTGCCGGCAGCTATCACAGGGGTGGCAATCAGCCCCAGCATTTT. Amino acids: CAGSYHRGGNQPQHF.

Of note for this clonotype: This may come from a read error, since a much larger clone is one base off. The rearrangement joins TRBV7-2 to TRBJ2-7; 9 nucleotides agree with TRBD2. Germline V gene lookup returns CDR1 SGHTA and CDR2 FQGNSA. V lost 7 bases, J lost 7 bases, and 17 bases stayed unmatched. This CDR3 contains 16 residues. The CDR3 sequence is CASTGVVAGVYNEQYF. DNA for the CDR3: TGTGCCAGCACTGGGGTGGTAGCGGGGGTTTACAATGAGCAGTACTTC.

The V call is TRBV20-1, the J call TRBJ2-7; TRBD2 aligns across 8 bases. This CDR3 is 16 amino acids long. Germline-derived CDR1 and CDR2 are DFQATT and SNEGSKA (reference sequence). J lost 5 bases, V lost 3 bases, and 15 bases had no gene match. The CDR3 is CSARGGESSGCNEQYF. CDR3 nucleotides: TGCAGTGCTAGGGGCGGGGAGTCTAGCGGGTGCAACGAGCAGTACTTC.

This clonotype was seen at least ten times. CDR3 bases: TGCAGTGTTAACCCTTACAATGAGCAGTTCTTC. Protein: CSVNPYNEQFF. The chain couples TRBV20-1 to TRBJ2-1, with D unclear. Trimming pared 7 bases from V and 4 bases from J, leaving 8 bases between. In germline, CDR1 is DFQATT, CDR2 SNEGSKA (reference sequence). The CDR3 is 11 residues long.

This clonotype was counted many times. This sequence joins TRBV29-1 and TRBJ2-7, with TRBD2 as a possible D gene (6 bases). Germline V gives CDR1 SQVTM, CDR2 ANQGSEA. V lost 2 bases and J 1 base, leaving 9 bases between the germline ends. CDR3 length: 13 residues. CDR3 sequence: CSVETGVSYEQYF. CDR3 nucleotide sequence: TGCAGCGTTGAAACGGGGGTTTCCTACGAGCAGTACTTC.

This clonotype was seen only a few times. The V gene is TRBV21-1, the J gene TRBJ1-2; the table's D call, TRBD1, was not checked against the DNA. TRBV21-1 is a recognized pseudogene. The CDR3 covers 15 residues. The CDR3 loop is CASSILTGPGYGYTF. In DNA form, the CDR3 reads TGTGCCAGCAGCATCCTGACAGGGCCGGGCTATGGCTACACCTTC.

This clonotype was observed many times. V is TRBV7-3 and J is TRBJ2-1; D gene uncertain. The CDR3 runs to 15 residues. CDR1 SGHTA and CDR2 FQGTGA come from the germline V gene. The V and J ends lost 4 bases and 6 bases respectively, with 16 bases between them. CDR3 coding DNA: TGTGCCAGCAGCTCCGTGGCTTGGTCGAGCAATGAGCAGTTCTTC. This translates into CASSSVAWSSNEQFF.

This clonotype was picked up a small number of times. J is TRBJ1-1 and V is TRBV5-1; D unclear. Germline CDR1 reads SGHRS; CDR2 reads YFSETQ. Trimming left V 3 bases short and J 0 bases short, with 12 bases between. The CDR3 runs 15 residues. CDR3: CASSSALGMNTEAFF. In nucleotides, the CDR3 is TGCGCCAGCAGCTCGGCCCTGGGTATGAACACTGAAGCTTTCTTT.

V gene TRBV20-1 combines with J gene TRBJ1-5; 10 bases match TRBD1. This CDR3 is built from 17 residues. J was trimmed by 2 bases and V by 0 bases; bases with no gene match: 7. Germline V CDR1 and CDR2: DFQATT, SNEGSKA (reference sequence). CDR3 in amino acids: CSARDLRQGAGNQPQHF. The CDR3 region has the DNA TGCAGTGCTAGAGATCTACGACAGGGGGCGGGCAATCAGCCCCAGCATTTT.

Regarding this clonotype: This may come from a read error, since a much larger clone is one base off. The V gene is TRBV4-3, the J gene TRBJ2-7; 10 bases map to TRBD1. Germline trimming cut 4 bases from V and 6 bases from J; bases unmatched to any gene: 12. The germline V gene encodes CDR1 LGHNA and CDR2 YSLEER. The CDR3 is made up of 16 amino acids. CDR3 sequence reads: CASSRVTGGDMSEQYF. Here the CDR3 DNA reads TGCGCCAGCAGCCGAGTGACAGGGGGCGATATGAGCGAGCAGTACTTC.

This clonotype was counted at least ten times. The CDR3 DNA sequence: TGTGCCAGCAGCTCTCTCGATCCAGGTCTATCCGAGCAGTACTTC. Its translation: CASSSLDPGLSEQYF. V gene TRBV7-2 combines with J gene TRBJ2-7, with unresolved D. This CDR3 spans 15 amino acids. Germline assignment: CDR1 SGHTA and CDR2 FQGNSA. V was shortened by 4 bases and J by 6 bases, with 19 bases between the two germline ends.

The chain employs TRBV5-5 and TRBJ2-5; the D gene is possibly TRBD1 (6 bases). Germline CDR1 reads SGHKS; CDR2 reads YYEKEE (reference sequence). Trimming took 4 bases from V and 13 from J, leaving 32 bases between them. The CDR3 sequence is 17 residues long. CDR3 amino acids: CASSRTGIGGWGYERYF. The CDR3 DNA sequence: TGTGCCAGCAGCCGTACAGGGATCGGTGGTTGGGGCTACGAGCGGTACTTC.

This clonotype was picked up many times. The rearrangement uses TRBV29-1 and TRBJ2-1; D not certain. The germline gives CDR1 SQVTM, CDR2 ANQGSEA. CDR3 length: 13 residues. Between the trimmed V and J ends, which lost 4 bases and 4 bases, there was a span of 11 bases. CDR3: CSVGGSPYNEQFF. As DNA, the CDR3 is TGCAGCGTTGGAGGAAGCCCTTACAATGAGCAGTTCTTC.

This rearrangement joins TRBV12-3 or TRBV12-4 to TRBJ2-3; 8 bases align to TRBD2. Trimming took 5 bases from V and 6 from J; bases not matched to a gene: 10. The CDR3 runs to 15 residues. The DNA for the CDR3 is TGTGCCAGCAGTGTGACTAGCGCCACGGGGGATACGCAGTATTTT. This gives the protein CASSVTSATGDTQYF.

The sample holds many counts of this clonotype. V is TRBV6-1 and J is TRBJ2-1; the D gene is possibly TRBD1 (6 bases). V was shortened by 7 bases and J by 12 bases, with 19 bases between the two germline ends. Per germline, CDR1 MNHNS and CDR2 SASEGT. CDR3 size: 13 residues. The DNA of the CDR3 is TGTGCCAGCATCCACAGGGCAAGTTTCGGGCAGTTCTTC. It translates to CASIHRASFGQFF.

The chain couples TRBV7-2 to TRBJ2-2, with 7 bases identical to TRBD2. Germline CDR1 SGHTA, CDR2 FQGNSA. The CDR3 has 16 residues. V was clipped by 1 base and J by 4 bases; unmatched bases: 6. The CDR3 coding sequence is TGTGCCAGCAGCTTAGGGTCTAGCGGAGTCACCGGGGAGCTGTTTTTT. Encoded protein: CASSLGSSGVTGELFF.

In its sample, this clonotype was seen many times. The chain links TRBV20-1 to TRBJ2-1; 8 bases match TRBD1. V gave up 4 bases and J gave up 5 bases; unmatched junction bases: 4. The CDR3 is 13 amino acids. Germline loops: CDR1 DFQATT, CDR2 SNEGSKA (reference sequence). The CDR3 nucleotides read TGCAGTGCTACCCGGACAGGGCACAATGAGCAGTTCTTC. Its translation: CSATRTGHNEQFF.

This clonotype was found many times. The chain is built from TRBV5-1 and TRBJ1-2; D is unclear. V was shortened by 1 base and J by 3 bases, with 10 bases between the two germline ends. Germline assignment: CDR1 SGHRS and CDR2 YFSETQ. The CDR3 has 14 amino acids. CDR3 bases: TGCGCCAGCAGCTTGAACCCAGACTACTATGGCTACACCTTC. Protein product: CASSLNPDYYGYTF.

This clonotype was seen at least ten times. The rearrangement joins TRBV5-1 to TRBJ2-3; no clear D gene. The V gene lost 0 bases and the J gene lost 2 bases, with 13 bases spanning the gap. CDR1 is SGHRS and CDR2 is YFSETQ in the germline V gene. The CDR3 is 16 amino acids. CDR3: CASSLVGRLFTDTQYF. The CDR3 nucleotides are TGCGCCAGCAGCTTGGTAGGGCGACTCTTCACAGATACGCAGTATTTT.

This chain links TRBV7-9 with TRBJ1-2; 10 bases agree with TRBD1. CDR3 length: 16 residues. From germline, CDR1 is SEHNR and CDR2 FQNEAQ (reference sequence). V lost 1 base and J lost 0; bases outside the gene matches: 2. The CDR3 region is CASSLDGTGANYGYTF. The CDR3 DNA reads TGTGCCAGCAGCTTAGATGGGACAGGGGCTAACTATGGCTACACCTTC. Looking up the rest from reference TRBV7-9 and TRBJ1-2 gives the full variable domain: DTGVSQNPRHKITKRGQNVTFRCDPISEHNRLYWYRQTLGQGPEFLTYFQNEAQLEKSRLLSDRFSAERPKGSFSTLEIQRTEQGDSAMYLCASSLDGTGANYGYTFGSGTRLTVV.

CDR3 DNA: TGCGCCAGCAGCCCAATCTCCGGGTCCGTCGGCAACGAGCAGTACTTC. This sequence encodes CASSPISGSVGNEQYF. This chain links TRBV5-1 with TRBJ2-5; D uncertain. The tail of the sequence fits TRBJ2-7 better, so the J call may be wrong. CDR1 SGHRS and CDR2 YFSETQ come from the germline V gene. This CDR3 region has 16 residues.

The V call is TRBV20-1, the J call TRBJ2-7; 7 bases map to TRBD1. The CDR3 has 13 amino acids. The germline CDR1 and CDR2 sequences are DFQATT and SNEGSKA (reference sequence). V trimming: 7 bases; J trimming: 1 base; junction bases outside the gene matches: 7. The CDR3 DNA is TGCAGTGTTGCCGGGACAGTTTCCTACGAGCAGTACTTC. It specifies CSVAGTVSYEQYF.

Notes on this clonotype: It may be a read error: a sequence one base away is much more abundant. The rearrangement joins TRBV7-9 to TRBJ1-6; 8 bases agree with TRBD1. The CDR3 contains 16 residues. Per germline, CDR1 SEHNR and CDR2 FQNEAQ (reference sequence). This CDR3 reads CASSSRRTGFSSPLYF. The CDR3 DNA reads TGTGCCAGCAGCTCCCGCCGGACAGGGTTTAGCTCACCCCTCTACTTT.

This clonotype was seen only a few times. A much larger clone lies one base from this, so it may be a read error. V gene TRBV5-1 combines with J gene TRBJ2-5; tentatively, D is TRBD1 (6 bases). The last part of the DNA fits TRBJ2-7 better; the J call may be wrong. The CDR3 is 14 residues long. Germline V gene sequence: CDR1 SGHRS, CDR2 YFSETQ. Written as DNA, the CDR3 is TGCGCCAGCAGCCCTACAGGGTTAAGCGACGAGCAGTACTTC. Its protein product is CASSPTGLSDEQYF.

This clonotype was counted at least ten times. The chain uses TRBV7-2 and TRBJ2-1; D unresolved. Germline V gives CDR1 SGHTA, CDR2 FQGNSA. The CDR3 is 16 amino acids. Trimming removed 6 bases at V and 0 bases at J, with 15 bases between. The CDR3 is CASRRRTESSYNEQFF. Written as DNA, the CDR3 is TGTGCCAGCAGACGGCGGACGGAGAGCTCCTACAATGAGCAGTTCTTC.